Listed below are T cell receptor beta chains from one sample, sequenced in a study of GPR56 and killer-like receptors on CD4 memory cells. No DNA is given; TCRdb re-called the reads and lists each CDR3 protein once. The table for this sample gives roughly 2,000 distinct CDR3 sequences. The sequencing sample was made of memory CD4+ T cells from blood. These receptors came from a human donor in good health. CDR3s include the opening cysteine and the closing phenylalanine or tryptophan. Clone size is stated in some rows and not others, as once, few, many or a class when expanded.

cdr3_aa clone_size j_call v_call
CASSTTGGGTQYF . TRBJ2-3 TRBV27
CASSLTELYGYTF large TRBJ1-2 TRBV6-1
CASRAGGLDEQFF . TRBJ2-1 TRBV27
CASSITAGQGAYEQYF medium-sized TRBJ2-7 TRBV19
CASSGLALSGGAYEQYF . TRBJ2-7 TRBV9
CASSQAARAEEAFF . TRBJ1-1 TRBV14
CASSALAGGRNEQFF large TRBJ2-1 TRBV6-1
CASSETSGGGAKNIQYF medium-sized TRBJ2-4 TRBV10-1
CSASLGNNQPQHF . TRBJ1-5 TRBV20-1
CSARGPGLSTDTQYF . TRBJ2-3 TRBV20-1
CASSFPDRGETQYF medium-sized TRBJ2-5 TRBV7-2
CASSLAASGAGGTQYF medium-sized TRBJ2-5 TRBV7-2
CASSGTGALNEKLFF . TRBJ1-4 TRBV5-4
CASGTSGGYQETQYF . TRBJ2-5 TRBV6-1
CASSLVGRGGETQYF . TRBJ2-5 TRBV5-4
CASSLDMVYLAKNIQYF medium-sized TRBJ2-4 TRBV11-2
CAISANELFYTF large TRBJ1-2 TRBV10-3
CASRLQGAYEQYF . TRBJ2-7 TRBV5-6
CASSPGAYEQYF . TRBJ2-7 TRBV12-3/TRBV12-4
CASRSFRDGSPLHF . TRBJ1-6 TRBV13
CASGGEAGGPHNEQFF medium-sized TRBJ2-1 TRBV7-9
CASSLAGTGRYEQYF . TRBJ2-7 TRBV11-1
CASSLPRINYGYTF medium-sized TRBJ1-2 TRBV7-9
CAISSLGSNYGYTF large TRBJ1-2 TRBV10-3